Below, 19 T cell receptor beta chains from the same sample are listed, as sequenced in a study of blood T cell repertoires in COVID-19. The table came from immunoSEQ multiplex PCR; TCRdb's copy has only in-frame clones and leaves some out. The sample has about 100,000 clones; 90% to 95% are singletons. Source material: peripheral blood. The receptors originated from a man in his sixties with acute or convalescent COVID-19.

This chain joins TRBV15 and TRBJ1-1; 7 bases agree with TRBD1. CDR3 length: 15 amino acids. V was pared by 1 base and J by 4 bases, with 6 bases of the junction left unmatched. CDR1 and CDR2 (germline): LNHNV, YYDKDF (reference sequence). The CDR3 loop is CATSRGAGGGTEAFF. CDR3 nucleotides: TGTGCCACCAGCAGAGGGGCAGGGGGTGGCACTGAAGCTTTCTTT.

As to this clone: Other DNA sequences of this sample code for an identical CDR3. The chain employs TRBV5-4 and TRBJ2-1; 13 bases fit TRBD2. Germline CDR1 SGHNT, CDR2 YYREEE (reference sequence). Losses at the gene ends were 0 bases for V and 6 bases for J; bases not matched to a gene: 0. This CDR3 is built from 15 residues. The CDR3 DNA is TGTGCCAGCAGCTTGGGACTAGCGGGAGGCAATGAGCAGTTCTTC. Translated: CASSLGLAGGNEQFF. The complete variable domain, with remaining parts taken from reference TRBV5-4 and TRBJ2-1, reads ETGVTQSPTHLIKTRGQQVTLRCSSQSGHNTVSWYQQALGQGPQFIFQYYREEENGRGNFPPRFSGLQFPNYSSELNVNALELDDSALYLCASSLGLAGGNEQFFGPGTRLTVL.

This sequence joins TRBV24-1 and TRBJ2-1; D is perhaps TRBD1 (6 bases). Trimming shortened V by 4 bases and J by 10 bases, and 16 bases separated the two germline ends. The CDR3 has 14 residues. CDR1 and CDR2 (germline): KGHDR, SFDVKD. The chain's CDR3 is CATSESGQTGEQFF. Written as DNA, the CDR3 is TGTGCCACCAGTGAATCAGGACAGACCGGGGAGCAGTTCTTC.

J is TRBJ1-4 and V is TRBV7-2, with D possibly being TRBD1 (6 bases). The CDR3 sequence is 14 residues long. Trimming shortened V by 5 bases and J by 5 bases, and 12 bases separated the two germline ends. CDR1 is SGHTA, CDR2 FQGNSA, per germline. CDR3 DNA sequence: TGTGCCAGCAGCCCCGGGGGGCAAAATGAAAAACTGTTTTTT. Translating gives CASSPGGQNEKLFF.

This chain connects TRBV28 to TRBJ1-4, with D unresolved. The germline V gene encodes CDR1 MDHEN and CDR2 SYDVKM. Trimming stripped 6 bases from V and 0 bases from J, with 32 bases between. There are 22 residues in the CDR3. Here the CDR3 DNA reads TGTGCCAGCAGCCCCATATTCGACAAGACGCTCCGGAGGGCCTCAACTAATGAAAAACTGTTTTTT. It yields the protein CASSPIFDKTLRRASTNEKLFF.

CDR3 DNA sequence: TGTGCCAGCAGCTTAATGGCAAGGAGCTCTGGGGCCAACGTCCTGACTTTC. This gives the protein CASSLMARSSGANVLTF. V is TRBV7-3 and J is TRBJ2-6, with D uncertain. V was shortened by 1 base and J by 0 bases, with 10 bases between the two germline ends. The CDR3 length is 17 residues. Germline V gene data show CDR1 as SGHTA and CDR2 as FQGTGA.

The table lists this clone with a count of one. The chain couples TRBV19 to TRBJ1-4; no clear D gene. Germline lookup yields CDR1 LNHDA and CDR2 SQIVND (reference sequence). The CDR3 spans 11 residues. V shed 5 bases and J shed 11 bases, with 9 bases lying between them. The CDR3 region is CASSVREKLFF. The CDR3, as DNA: TGTGCCAGTAGTGTTCGGGAGAAACTGTTTTTT.

The chain combines TRBV2 with TRBJ1-3; 11 bases are shared with TRBD1. The CDR3 runs to 16 residues. Germline V CDR1 and CDR2: SNHLY, FYNNEI. Germline trimming cut 6 bases from V and 7 bases from J; bases unmatched to any gene: 11. The CDR3 sequence is CASRARDRGDGNTIYF. Here the CDR3 DNA reads TGTGCCAGCAGAGCACGGGACAGGGGGGACGGTAACACCATATATTTT.

The chain has TRBV21-1 and TRBJ2-5; the table calls TRBD1, which could not be checked here. TRBV21-1 is an annotated pseudogene. CDR3 length: 18 amino acids. CDR3 in DNA: TGTGCCAGCAGCAAAAGGGGTGGGACAGGGACGCGGGCAGAGACCCAGTACTTC. Translating gives CASSKRGGTGTRAETQYF.

V usage is TRBV4-2 and J usage is TRBJ2-7; TRBD2 agrees at 7 bases. V shed 0 bases, J shed 7 bases, and the junction held 15 bases outside the gene matches. Germline V gene lookup returns CDR1 LGHNA and CDR2 YNFKEQ. The CDR3 length is 17 residues. The CDR3 DNA reads as TGTGCCAGCAGCCAAGATCCGGGCGGGAGAAGAGATGGAGAGCAGTACTTC. The encoded protein is CASSQDPGGRRDGEQYF.

CDR3 DNA sequence: TGTGCCAGCAGCCCACCTAGCGGCCGCTCCTACAATGAGCAGTTCTTC. Amino acid sequence: CASSPPSGRSYNEQFF. The rearrangement links TRBV7-9 to TRBJ2-1, with 7 bases identical to TRBD2. The CDR3 loop spans 16 amino acids. V lost 5 bases and J lost 0; bases outside the gene matches: 7. CDR1 is SEHNR and CDR2 is FQNEAQ in the germline V gene (reference sequence).

The chain has TRBV7-3 and TRBJ2-7; 12 nucleotides agree with TRBD1. The V gene end was trimmed by 2 bases and the J gene end by 5 bases; junction bases not matched to a gene: 4. CDR3 length equals 15 residues. Looked up from germline, CDR1 is SGHTA and CDR2 is FQGTGA. CDR3 DNA sequence: TGTGCCAGCAGCTTAGGGACAGGGGGCGGCGACGAGCAGTACTTC. Residues: CASSLGTGGGDEQYF.

The chain joins TRBV18 to TRBJ2-6, with D hard to call. The CDR3 is made up of 17 amino acids. The V and J ends lost 2 bases and 0 bases respectively, with 11 bases between them. In germline, CDR1 is KGHSH, CDR2 LQKENI. The CDR3 loop reads CASSPAGPNSGANVLTF. DNA for the CDR3: TGTGCCAGCTCACCAGCAGGCCCTAACTCTGGGGCCAACGTCCTGACTTTC.

The chain has TRBV19 and TRBJ2-4, with 9 bases aligning to TRBD2. CDR3 length equals 19 residues. J was trimmed by 3 bases and V by 1 base; bases with no gene match: 13. CDR1 LNHDA and CDR2 SQIVND come from the germline V gene (reference sequence). The CDR3 here is CASSIVAGGSKGVKNIQYF. CDR3 nucleotide sequence: TGTGCCAGTAGTATAGTGGCGGGAGGGTCCAAGGGGGTCAAAAACATTCAGTACTTC.

The CDR3 DNA is TGCGCCAGCAGCCTGAGCGGAGATGGAGAGACCCAGTACTTC. Protein product: CASSLSGDGETQYF. The rearrangement joins TRBV10-1 to TRBJ2-5; D is perhaps TRBD2 (5 bases). The CDR3 totals 14 residues. Germline V gene lookup returns CDR1 WNHNN and CDR2 SYGVQD (reference sequence). The ends were cut back, 6 bases at V and 4 bases at J, with 15 bases in the middle.

J is TRBJ2-7 and V is TRBV6-6; TRBD2 agrees at 11 bases. The trim removed 2 bases at V and 3 bases at J, leaving 6 bases unmatched. This CDR3 spans 16 amino acids. Germline assignment: CDR1 MNHNY and CDR2 SVGAGI (reference sequence). In nucleotides, the CDR3 is TGTGCCAGCAGTTACCTGGGACTAGCGGTAATCTACGAGCAGTACTTC. The encoded protein is CASSYLGLAVIYEQYF.

A remark on this clone: One end of the junction fails to match germline, which may point to a read error. The chain is built from TRBV5-6 and TRBJ2-5; possibly TRBD1 for D (5 bases). Germline assignment: CDR1 SGHDT and CDR2 YYEEEE. The CDR3 extends over 13 amino acids. The CDR3 sequence: CVSSKDTQETQYF. CDR3 in DNA: TGTGTCAGCAGCAAGGACACCCAAGAGACCCAGTACTTC.

V gene TRBV2 combines with J gene TRBJ2-1, with 8 bases aligning to TRBD2. V lost 2 bases to trimming and J lost 8 bases; unmatched junction nucleotides: 5. CDR3 size: 14 residues. From germline, CDR1 is SNHLY and CDR2 FYNNEI. CDR3 bases: TGTGCCAGCAGTGAATTAACTAGCGGCTATGAGCAGTTCTTC. Its protein is CASSELTSGYEQFF.

The rearrangement links TRBV20-1 to TRBJ2-7, with TRBD2 identical over 7 bases. Per germline, CDR1 DFQATT and CDR2 SNEGSKA (reference sequence). Germline trimming cut 3 bases from V and 0 bases from J; bases unmatched to any gene: 8. The CDR3 contains 15 residues. This CDR3 is CSASGRAGTSYEQYF. Written as DNA, the CDR3 is TGCAGTGCTAGTGGAAGAGCGGGAACCTCCTACGAGCAGTACTTC.